Included here is one T cell receptor beta chain sequence, with context. Its specificity is not known. Study-level points and caveats: Tumor memory CD4+ T cell TCR gene usage clustered with blood and lymph node memory CD4+ cells and lymph node naive CD4+ cells.

TCRdb called the 5' RACE reads again in MiXCR, with one record for every CDR3 protein. The sample has about 47,000 distinct CDR3 sequences, 25% to 30% seen once. CDR1 DFQATT and CDR2 SNEGSKA come from the germline V gene (reference sequence). V was clipped by 0 bases and J by 0 bases, with 8 bases between them. This CDR3 has 14 residues. The chain recombines TRBV20-1 with TRBJ1-1; no clear D gene. The specimen sequenced was naive CD4+ T cells sorted from blood. Subset: naive CD4+ T cells, CD4+CD45RA+CD25-. This TCR derives from a female donor with breast cancer. The CDR3 DNA follows: TGCAGTGCTAGAGATCGCGTGGTGAACACTGAAGCTTTCTTT. It specifies CSARDRVVNTEAFF.